These T cell receptor beta chains were read from a single sample in a study of Tregs in tolerant kidney transplant recipients. Measured with immunoSEQ multiplex PCR; TCRdb has only the in-frame clones, and not every one. The sample shows tens of thousands of clones, around 90% of them seen only once. The sequenced sample was CD8+ T cells from blood. These receptors came from a human donor in good health. CDR3s include the opening cysteine and the closing phenylalanine or tryptophan. The D gene is left open where the match is weak.

J | D | V | CDR3 | DNA
TRBJ1-1 | NA | TRBV9 | CASSVGTAEAFF | TGTGCCAGCAGCGTAGGGACAGCTGAAGCTTTCTTT
TRBJ2-7 | TRBD1 | TRBV7-9 | CASSRQGVGEQYF | TGTGCCAGCAGTAGACAGGGGGTGGGCGAGCAGTACTTC
TRBJ2-6 | NA | TRBV7-9 | CASSPPPGANVLTF | TGTGCCAGCAGCCCGCCCCCTGGGGCCAACGTCCTGACTTTC
TRBJ2-1 | NA | TRBV7-9 | CASSDASRATEQFF | TGTGCCAGCAGCGACGCCTCTCGGGCGACTGAGCAGTTCTTC
TRBJ2-3 | NA | TRBV6-6 | CASSPMGGSTDTQYF | TGTGCCAGCAGCCCTATGGGCGGGAGCACAGATACGCAGTATTTT
TRBJ2-4 | TRBD2 | TRBV4-1 | CASSQEAGLAGDKNIQYF | TGCGCCAGCAGCCAGGAGGCGGGACTAGCGGGGGACAAAAACATTCAGTACTTC
TRBJ2-3 | TRBD2 | TRBV6-4 | CASSDSAGGPDTQYF | TGTGCCAGCAGTGACTCAGCGGGAGGGCCAGATACGCAGTATTTT
TRBJ2-2 | NA | TRBV6-4 | CASSGGDTGELFF | TGTGCCAGCAGTGGTGGGGACACCGGGGAGCTGTTTTTT
TRBJ2-5 | TRBD2 | TRBV2 | CASRTSGTQETQYF | TGTGCCAGCAGGACTAGCGGGACCCAGGAGACCCAGTACTTC
TRBJ2-1 | NA | TRBV15 | CATSRGGPGNEQFF | TGTGCCACCAGCAGAGGGGGTCCAGGCAATGAGCAGTTCTTC
TRBJ1-1 | NA | TRBV2 | CASSEVLTEAFF | TGTGCCAGCAGTGAGGTTCTCACTGAAGCTTTCTTT
TRBJ1-2 | NA | TRBV7-9 | CASSDDRDYGYTF | TGTGCCAGCAGCGACGACAGAGACTATGGCTACACCTTC
TRBJ1-2 | NA | TRBV6-5 | CASSYLEGITYGYTF | TGTGCCAGCAGTTATCTTGAGGGGATCACCTATGGCTACACCTTC
TRBJ2-5 | NA | TRBV15 | CATSISGGASETQYF | TGTGCCACCAGCATAAGTGGGGGGGCTTCAGAGACCCAGTACTTC
TRBJ1-2 | NA | TRBV9 | CASGKSSNYGYTF | TGTGCCAGCGGGAAGAGCTCAAACTATGGCTACACCTTC
TRBJ2-3 | TRBD2 | TRBV7-8 | CASSKLAFTSTDTQYF | TGTGCCAGCAGCAAACTAGCGTTTACTAGCACAGATACGCAGTATTTT